The next 13 T cell receptor beta chains were all read from a single sample in a study of blood T cell repertoires in COVID-19. Only in-frame clones appear in the TCRdb table, and some are missing; sequencing was by immunoSEQ multiplex PCR. Found here are under 100,000 clones, 85% of them singletons; the top ten hold around 3%. Sequenced input: peripheral blood. The source of these receptors is a man aged 50 to 60 with acute or convalescent COVID-19.

The rearrangement links TRBV19 to TRBJ2-7, with TRBD1 identical over 10 bases. Germline V gives CDR1 LNHDA, CDR2 SQIVND (reference sequence). Losses at the gene ends were 7 bases for V and 2 bases for J; bases not matched to a gene: 20. The CDR3 is 19 amino acids. The DNA of the CDR3 is TGTGCCAGTACCAAGACCGGGACAGGGGTGTTGAAGGCCACCTACGAGCAGTACTTC. This encodes CASTKTGTGVLKATYEQYF.

The count of this clone is one. V usage is TRBV4-3 and J usage is TRBJ1-4, with TRBD1 as a possible D gene (6 bases). V lost 0 bases and J lost 7, with 30 bases in between. Germline V lookup: CDR1 LGHNA, CDR2 YSLEER. There are 21 residues in the CDR3. The CDR3 protein is CASSQEAAGGAGIGLGEKLFF. The CDR3 nucleotides are TGCGCCAGCAGCCAAGAAGCAGCGGGGGGCGCGGGGATAGGGTTAGGTGAAAAACTGTTTTTT.

This clone was picked up a small number of times. The rearrangement joins TRBV7-9 to TRBJ1-6; a possible D gene is TRBD1 (5 bases). Germline CDR1 SEHNR, CDR2 FQNEAQ (reference sequence). The CDR3 is 15 amino acids. Trimming removed 6 bases at V and 4 bases at J, with 13 bases between. CDR3: CASSSMQGYNSPLHF. The CDR3 DNA is TGTGCCAGCAGTTCAATGCAGGGTTATAATTCACCCCTCCACTTT.

CDR3 coding DNA: TGTGCCAGCAGTGTCGGGACAGCGAACACCGGGGAGCTGTTTTTT. Translation: CASSVGTANTGELFF. The rearrangement links TRBV2 to TRBJ2-2; TRBD1 aligns across 7 bases. Germline values: CDR1 SNHLY, CDR2 FYNNEI. J was trimmed by 0 bases and V by 4 bases; bases with no gene match: 2. The CDR3 consists of 15 residues.

This chain links TRBV6-5 with TRBJ1-1, with D maybe TRBD1 (5 bases). The germline gives CDR1 MNHEY, CDR2 SVGAGI. This CDR3 spans 12 amino acids. The V and J ends lost 6 bases and 6 bases respectively, with 11 bases between them. Here the CDR3 reads CASRPQGAEAFF. In nucleotides, the CDR3 is TGTGCCAGCAGGCCCCAGGGCGCTGAAGCTTTCTTT.

The rearrangement joins TRBV10-2 to TRBJ2-7; D is perhaps TRBD2 (6 bases). V lost 3 bases and J 5 bases, leaving 17 bases between the germline ends. The CDR3 contains 15 residues. Germline CDR1 and CDR2: WSHSY and SAAADI. The CDR3 coding sequence is TGCGCCAGCAGTGATACGATGGAGGGGAATAACGAGCAGTACTTC. Protein sequence: CASSDTMEGNNEQYF.

V usage is TRBV6-1 and J usage is TRBJ1-5; unclear D gene. The CDR3 is made up of 13 amino acids. V lost 2 bases, J lost 6 bases, and 8 bases lay in between. Germline V gene lookup returns CDR1 MNHNS and CDR2 SASEGT. The CDR3 spells CASSESSGQPQHF. DNA of the CDR3: TGTGCCAGCAGTGAATCGAGTGGTCAGCCCCAGCATTTT.

The genes are TRBV29-1 and TRBJ2-7, with TRBD1 identical over 8 bases. Per the germline V gene, CDR1 is SQVTM and CDR2 is ANQGSEA. V shed 5 bases, J shed 3 bases, and the junction held 9 bases outside the gene matches. CDR3 length: 14 amino acids. CDR3 sequence: CSVMRAGGFYEQYF. The DNA for the CDR3 is TGCAGCGTTATGAGGGCAGGGGGCTTCTACGAGCAGTACTTC.

This chain uses TRBV18 with TRBJ2-7; 7 bases map to TRBD1. The J segment lost 6 bases and the V segment lost 6 bases, leaving 11 bases of the junction unmatched. The CDR3 spans 14 residues. Germline values: CDR1 KGHSH, CDR2 LQKENI. Here the CDR3 DNA reads TGTGCCAGCTCCTCAGAGACAGGGTTATCCGAGCAGTACTTC. It translates to CASSSETGLSEQYF.

The chain joins TRBV28 to TRBJ1-1; tentatively, D is TRBD1 (5 bases). Deletions cut 3 bases from V and 5 bases from J, with 16 bases between. CDR1 is MDHEN, CDR2 SYDVKM, per germline. The CDR3 is made up of 15 amino acids. CDR3 nucleotide sequence: TGTGCCAGCAGTTTTAATCAGGGAAGGGGTACTGAAGCTTTCTTT. Translation: CASSFNQGRGTEAFF. Using reference TRBV28 and TRBJ1-1 for the parts outside the CDR3, the full variable domain is DVKVTQSSRYLVKRTGEKVFLECVQDMDHENMFWYRQDPGLGLRLIYFSYDVKMKEKGDIPEGYSVSREKKERFSLILESASTNQTSMYLCASSFNQGRGTEAFFGQGTRLTVV.

The chain recombines TRBV7-9 with TRBJ2-7, with 7 bases identical to TRBD1. CDR3 size: 14 residues. J was trimmed by 2 bases and V by 2 bases; bases with no gene match: 3. Germline loops: CDR1 SEHNR, CDR2 FQNEAQ (reference sequence). DNA for the CDR3: TGTGCCAGCAGCTTATTAGGACAGGCCTACGAGCAGTACTTC. Its translation is CASSLLGQAYEQYF.

This clone is a singleton in its sample. The chain is built from TRBV29-1 and TRBJ2-3; 11 bases map to TRBD2. The CDR3 is 15 residues long. V shed 7 bases and J 4 bases; nucleotides not matched to a gene: 10. The germline V gene has CDR1 SQVTM and CDR2 ANQGSEA. CDR3 loop: CSAIKTSGAADTQYF. CDR3 DNA sequence: TGCAGCGCCATAAAGACTAGCGGGGCGGCAGATACGCAGTATTTT.

This clone was seen only once. The chain uses TRBV6-5 and TRBJ2-5; 8 nucleotides line up with TRBD1. Germline V CDR1 and CDR2: MNHEY, SVGAGI. V trimming: 3 bases; J trimming: 2 bases; junction bases outside the gene matches: 2. The CDR3 is made up of 14 amino acids. The CDR3 nucleotides are TGTGCCAGCAGTTATAGGACAGGGCAAGAGACCCAGTACTTC. Its protein is CASSYRTGQETQYF.